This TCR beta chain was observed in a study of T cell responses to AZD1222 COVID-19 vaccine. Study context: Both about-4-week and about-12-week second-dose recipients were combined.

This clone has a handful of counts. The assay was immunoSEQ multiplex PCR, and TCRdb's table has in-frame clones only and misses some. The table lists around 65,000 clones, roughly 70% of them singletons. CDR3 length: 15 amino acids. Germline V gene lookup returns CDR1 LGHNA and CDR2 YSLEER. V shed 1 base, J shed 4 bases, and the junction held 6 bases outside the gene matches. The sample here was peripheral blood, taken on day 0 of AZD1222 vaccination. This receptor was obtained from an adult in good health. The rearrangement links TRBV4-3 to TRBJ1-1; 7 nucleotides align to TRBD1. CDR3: CASSQVNRGGTEAFF. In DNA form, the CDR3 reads TGCGCCAGCAGCCAAGTTAACAGGGGTGGCACTGAAGCTTTCTTT.